These 10 T cell receptor beta chains share one sample of origin, sequenced in a study of technical replicates of blood from a handful of donors. Sequencing used immunoSEQ multiplex PCR; TCRdb keeps in-frame clones, though not all of them. In the table there are roughly 100,000 clones, 96% of which are singletons. The sequenced sample consisted of T cells isolated from PBMCs. These receptors originate from a human donor in good health.

Concerning this clone: The sample contains more than one DNA sequence encoding this CDR3. This chain connects TRBV28 to TRBJ1-2; D ambiguous. The V end was cut by 4 bases, the J end by 2 bases, with 5 bases between. The germline gives CDR1 MDHEN, CDR2 SYDVKM. CDR3 length: 12 residues. The CDR3 protein is CASSYRNYGYTF. Written as DNA, the CDR3 is TGTGCCAGCAGTTACAGAAACTATGGCTACACCTTC.

The chain has TRBV19 and TRBJ2-2, with 7 bases identical to TRBD2. Germline CDR1 is LNHDA and CDR2 is SQIVND (reference sequence). The CDR3 covers 14 residues. The ends lost 6 bases at V and 6 bases at J; junction bases unmatched: 7. The CDR3 region has the DNA TGTGCCAGTAGCGCGGGGGTTCGATCCGGGGAGCTGTTTTTT. This codes for CASSAGVRSGELFF.

V gene TRBV27 combines with J gene TRBJ1-6; 12 nucleotides line up with TRBD1. CDR1 and CDR2 (germline): MNHEY, SMNVEV (reference sequence). This CDR3 has 17 amino acids. Trimming removed 7 bases from V and 3 bases from J; junction bases left unmatched: 7. Here the CDR3 DNA reads TGTGCCAGCAAAGGGACAGGGGGCAAGATCTATAATTCACCCCTCCACTTT. It specifies CASKGTGGKIYNSPLHF.

This sequence joins TRBV19 and TRBJ1-2, with 10 bases that match TRBD1. The CDR3 length is 14 residues. The germline CDR1 and CDR2 sequences are LNHDA and SQIVND (reference sequence). Unmatched junction bases numbered 7, after V lost 4 bases and J lost 8 bases. The CDR3 DNA sequence: TGTGCCAGTAGTAGGGACAGGGGCTTTGGAGGCTACACCTTC. Translating gives CASSRDRGFGGYTF.

This clone was counted once. The chain uses TRBV7-2 and TRBJ2-2, with 10 bases fitting TRBD1. The CDR3 extends over 17 amino acids. The germline CDR1 and CDR2 sequences are SGHTA and FQGNSA. V was clipped by 1 base and J by 2 bases; unmatched bases: 4. As DNA, the CDR3 is TGTGCCAGCAGCTTAGACGGGGACAGGGGAAACACCGGGGAGCTGTTTTTT. Translating it yields CASSLDGDRGNTGELFF.

The V gene is TRBV18, the J gene TRBJ1-4; the D gene is possibly TRBD1 (5 bases). Germline V gene data show CDR1 as KGHSH and CDR2 as LQKENI. Trimming removed 3 bases from V and 7 bases from J, with 12 bases in between. The CDR3 runs 14 residues. Written as DNA, the CDR3 is TGTGCCAGCTCACCCCAGGGAGGGACTGAAAAACTGTTTTTT. Amino acids: CASSPQGGTEKLFF.

V gene TRBV11-2 combines with J gene TRBJ2-7, with 13 bases aligning to TRBD2. The V gene's germline CDR1 is SGHAT and CDR2 FQNNGV. This CDR3 has 16 amino acids. Germline trimming cut 4 bases from V and 2 bases from J; bases unmatched to any gene: 5. DNA for the CDR3: TGTGCCAGCAGCTCCCGACTAGCGGGGGGCACCTACGAGCAGTACTTC. It encodes CASSSRLAGGTYEQYF.

The V gene is TRBV7-9, the J gene TRBJ2-1; 7 bases agree with TRBD2. Trimming cost V 1 base and J 0 bases; bases outside gene matches: 9. Germline V gene sequence: CDR1 SEHNR, CDR2 FQNEAQ (reference sequence). The CDR3 covers 18 residues. For the CDR3, the DNA is TGTGCCAGCAGCTTAGGGATCATTGGGACTAACTCCTACAATGAGCAGTTCTTC. It codes for CASSLGIIGTNSYNEQFF.

The chain employs TRBV9 and TRBJ2-2; a weak D match, TRBD1 (6 bases). V lost 0 bases to trimming and J lost 4 bases, with 10 bases between them. CDR1 and CDR2 (germline): SGDLS, YYNGEE. The CDR3 runs 15 residues. CDR3 protein: CASSVGQAGTGELFF. The CDR3 region has the DNA TGTGCCAGCAGCGTAGGACAGGCTGGCACCGGGGAGCTGTTTTTT.

The chain employs TRBV19 and TRBJ2-7; the match to TRBD1 covers 8 bases. After removal of 5 bases from V and 3 bases from J, the junction contained 12 bases not matched to a gene. Germline V gives CDR1 LNHDA, CDR2 SQIVND (reference sequence). This CDR3 contains 16 residues. CDR3 nucleotide sequence: TGTGCCAGTAGTTCTACCTCCGGGACAGGAGGCTACGAGCAGTACTTC. It encodes CASSSTSGTGGYEQYF.